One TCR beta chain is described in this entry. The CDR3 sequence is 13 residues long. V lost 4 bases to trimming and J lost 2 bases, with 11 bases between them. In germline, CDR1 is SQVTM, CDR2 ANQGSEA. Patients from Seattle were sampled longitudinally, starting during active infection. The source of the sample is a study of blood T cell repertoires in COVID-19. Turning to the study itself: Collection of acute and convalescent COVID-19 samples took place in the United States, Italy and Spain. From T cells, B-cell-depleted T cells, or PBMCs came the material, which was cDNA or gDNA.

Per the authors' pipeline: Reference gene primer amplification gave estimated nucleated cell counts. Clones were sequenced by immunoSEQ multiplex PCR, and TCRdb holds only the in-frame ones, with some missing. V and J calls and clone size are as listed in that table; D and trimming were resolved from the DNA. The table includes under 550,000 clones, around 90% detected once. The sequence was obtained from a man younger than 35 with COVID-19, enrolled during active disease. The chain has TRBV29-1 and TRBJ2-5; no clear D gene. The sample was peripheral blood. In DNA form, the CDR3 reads TGCAGCGTTGCCTTCCCGGTTCAAGAGACCCAGTACTTC. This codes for CSVAFPVQETQYF.